The sequence of this T cell receptor beta chain was determined in a study of human T cells and chemical hapten exposure. The V gene lost 7 bases and the J gene lost 5 bases, with 18 bases spanning the gap. Germline-derived CDR1 and CDR2 are DFQATT and SNEGSKA (reference sequence). The CDR3 sequence is 13 residues long. One entry per CDR3 protein results from TCRdb running MiXCR on the RACE reads. The sample contains fewer than 80,000 distinct CDR3 sequences, about 9.4% of which appear only once. This clonotype was counted many times. The time point is: patch test 2, 6 weeks after DPC sensitization. Treatment in this sample: therapeutic diphenylcyclopropenone sensitization with weekly scalp DPC. Blood collection took place prior to placing each patch test.

The V gene is TRBV20-1, the J gene TRBJ2-7, with a weak D call TRBD2 (6 bases). Sequenced material: whole blood, taken in connection with sensitization to the hapten diphenylcyclopropenone (DPC). The sequence derives from a woman between 45 and 65 years old with alopecia areata. Some clones in this sample may be carry-over from other donors' samples. The CDR3 loop reads CSGRRDRGNEQYF. In nucleotides, the CDR3 is TGCAGTGGGAGGCGGGACCGCGGGAACGAGCAGTACTTC.